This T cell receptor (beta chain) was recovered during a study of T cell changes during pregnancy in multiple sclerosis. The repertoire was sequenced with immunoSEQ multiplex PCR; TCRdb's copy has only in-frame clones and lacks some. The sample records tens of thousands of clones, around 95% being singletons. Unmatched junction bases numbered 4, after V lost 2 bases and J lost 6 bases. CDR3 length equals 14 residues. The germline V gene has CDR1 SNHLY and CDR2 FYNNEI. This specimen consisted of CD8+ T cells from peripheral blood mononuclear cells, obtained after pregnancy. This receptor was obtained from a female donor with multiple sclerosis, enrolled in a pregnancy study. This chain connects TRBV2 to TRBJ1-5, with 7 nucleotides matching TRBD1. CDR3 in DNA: TGTGCCAGCAGTGAATACAGGGGAACTCAGCCCCAGCATTTT. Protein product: CASSEYRGTQPQHF.